The entry that follows covers one T cell receptor beta chain sequence. Its antigen is unknown. The data were obtained in a study of Ad26.COV2.S vaccination and SARS-CoV-2 variants. For the study at large: Intramuscular Ad26.COV2.S at 5x10^10 or 1x10^11 viral particles.

Germline CDR1 and CDR2: LNHDA and SQIVND (reference sequence). V lost 8 bases to trimming and J lost 7 bases; unmatched junction nucleotides: 8. The CDR3 contains 13 residues. The treatment here: some 20 received Ad26.COV2.S at low or high dose, single or two shots; about five received placebo; per-sample allocation not given. Following the first vaccine or placebo injection, samples were taken on day 63. Donor was an adult aged 18-55 years in Boston. Study results and limitations: Analyses of TCR breadth and depth may have underestimated total T cell responses. Post-vaccination spike-specific CD8+ and CD4+ T cell responses reportedly had substantial breadth.

Libraries were prepared by immunoSEQ multiplex PCR; TCRdb keeps only in-frame clonotypes and omits some of them. This sample has under 600,000 clones, with roughly nine tenths found just once. The sample was peripheral blood, taken in a trial of Ad26.COV2.S vaccine versus placebo. The clonotype comes from a person aged 18-65 years who received the Ad26.COV2.S COVID-19 vaccine or a placebo. This chain uses TRBV19 with TRBJ2-7, with TRBD1 matching over 10 bases. Here the CDR3 DNA reads TGTGCCAGTCAACTTGGGACAGGGGCTGAGCAGTACTTC. It translates to CASQLGTGAEQYF.